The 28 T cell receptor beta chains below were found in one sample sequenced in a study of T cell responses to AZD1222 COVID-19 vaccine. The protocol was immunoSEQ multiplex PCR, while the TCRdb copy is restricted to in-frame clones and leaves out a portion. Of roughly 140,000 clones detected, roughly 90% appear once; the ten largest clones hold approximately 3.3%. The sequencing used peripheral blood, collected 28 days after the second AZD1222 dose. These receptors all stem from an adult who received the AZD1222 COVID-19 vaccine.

CDR3 coding DNA: TGTGCCAGCAGCTTGGGACAGGGAAATTCACCCCTCCACTTT. Its protein product is CASSLGQGNSPLHF. This sequence joins TRBV5-8 and TRBJ1-6; 7 nucleotides line up with TRBD1. The CDR3 is made up of 14 amino acids. Germline V gives CDR1 SGHTS, CDR2 YDEGEE. With 0 bases clipped from V and 7 bases from J, the junction kept 1 base outside the gene matches.

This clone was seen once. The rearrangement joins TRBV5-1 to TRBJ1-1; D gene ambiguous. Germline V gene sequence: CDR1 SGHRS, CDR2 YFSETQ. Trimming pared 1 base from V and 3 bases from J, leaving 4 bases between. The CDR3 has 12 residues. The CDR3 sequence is CASSLSYTEAFF. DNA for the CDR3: TGCGCCAGCAGCTTGAGTTACACTGAAGCTTTCTTT.

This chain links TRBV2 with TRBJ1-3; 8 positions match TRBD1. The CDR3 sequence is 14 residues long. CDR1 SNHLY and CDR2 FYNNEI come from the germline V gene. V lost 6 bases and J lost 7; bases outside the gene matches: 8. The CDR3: CASRVQGATNTIYF. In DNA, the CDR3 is TGTGCCAGCAGGGTGCAGGGGGCGACGAACACCATATATTTT.

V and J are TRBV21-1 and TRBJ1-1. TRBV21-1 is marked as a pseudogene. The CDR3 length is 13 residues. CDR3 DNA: TGTGCCAACTTTGGCGGGGGGCATACTGAAGCTTTCTTT. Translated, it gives CANFGGGHTEAFF.

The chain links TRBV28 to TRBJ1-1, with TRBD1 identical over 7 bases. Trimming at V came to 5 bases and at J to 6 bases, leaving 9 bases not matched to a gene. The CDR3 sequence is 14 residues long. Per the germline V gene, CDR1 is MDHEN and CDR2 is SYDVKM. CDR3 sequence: CASSPRGGQAEAFF. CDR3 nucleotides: TGTGCCAGCAGTCCACGAGGCGGACAGGCTGAAGCTTTCTTT.

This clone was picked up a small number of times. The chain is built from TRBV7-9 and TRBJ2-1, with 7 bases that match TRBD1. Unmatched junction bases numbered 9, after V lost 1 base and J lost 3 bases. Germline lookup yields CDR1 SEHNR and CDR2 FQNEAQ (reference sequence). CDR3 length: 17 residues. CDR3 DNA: TGTGCCAGCAGCTTAGAATTGACAGGGATGGGCTACAATGAGCAGTTCTTC. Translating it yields CASSLELTGMGYNEQFF.

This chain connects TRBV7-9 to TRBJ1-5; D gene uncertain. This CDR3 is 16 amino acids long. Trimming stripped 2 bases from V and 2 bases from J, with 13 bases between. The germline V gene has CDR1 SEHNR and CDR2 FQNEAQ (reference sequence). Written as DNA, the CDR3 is TGTGCCAGCAGCTTATGGGGTGGGGAGGGCAATCAGCCCCAGCATTTT. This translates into CASSLWGGEGNQPQHF.

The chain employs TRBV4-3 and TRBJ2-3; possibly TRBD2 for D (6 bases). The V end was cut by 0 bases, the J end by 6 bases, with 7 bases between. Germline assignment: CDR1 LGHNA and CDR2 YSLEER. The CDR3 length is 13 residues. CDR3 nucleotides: TGCGCCAGCAGCCAAGAAGGGAGGGATACGCAGTATTTT. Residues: CASSQEGRDTQYF.

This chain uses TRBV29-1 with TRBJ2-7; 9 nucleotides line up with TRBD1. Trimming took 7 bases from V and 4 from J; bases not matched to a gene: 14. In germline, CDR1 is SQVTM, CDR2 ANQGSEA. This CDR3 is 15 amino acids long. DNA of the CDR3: TGCAGCGCTACGAGGCCGGGACAGGGTCATTACGAGCAGTACTTC. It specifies CSATRPGQGHYEQYF.

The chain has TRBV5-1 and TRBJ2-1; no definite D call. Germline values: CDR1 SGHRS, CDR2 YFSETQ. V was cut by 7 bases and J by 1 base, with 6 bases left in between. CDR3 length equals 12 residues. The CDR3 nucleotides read TGCGCCAGCCGGTGGTCCTACAATGAGCAGTTCTTC. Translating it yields CASRWSYNEQFF.

The CDR3 is CASTLTPLGGSPLHF. As DNA, the CDR3 is TGTGCCAGCACCTTAACCCCCCTGGGGGGTTCACCCCTCCACTTT. The chain is built from TRBV6-5 and TRBJ1-6, with D possibly being TRBD1 (5 bases). V was cut by 7 bases and J by 9 bases, with 19 bases left in between. This CDR3 has 15 amino acids. In germline, CDR1 is MNHEY, CDR2 SVGAGI.

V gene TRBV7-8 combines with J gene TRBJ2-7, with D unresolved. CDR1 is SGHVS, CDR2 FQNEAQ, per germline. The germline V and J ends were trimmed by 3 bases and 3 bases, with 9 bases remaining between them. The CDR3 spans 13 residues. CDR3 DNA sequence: TGTGCCAGCAGCTTTGGGCACAACTACGAGCAGTACTTC. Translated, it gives CASSFGHNYEQYF.

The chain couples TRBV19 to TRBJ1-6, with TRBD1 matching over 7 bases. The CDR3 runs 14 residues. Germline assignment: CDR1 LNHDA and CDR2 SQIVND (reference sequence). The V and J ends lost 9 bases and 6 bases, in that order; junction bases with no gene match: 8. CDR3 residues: CASARQGINSPLHF. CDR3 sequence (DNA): TGTGCCAGCGCTCGACAGGGTATTAATTCACCCCTCCACTTT.

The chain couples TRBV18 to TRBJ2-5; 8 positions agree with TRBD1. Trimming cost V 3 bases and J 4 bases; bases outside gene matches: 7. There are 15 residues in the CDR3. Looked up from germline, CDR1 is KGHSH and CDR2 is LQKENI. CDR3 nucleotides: TGTGCCAGCTCACCCCTTGGCAGGGGGCGAGAGACCCAGTACTTC. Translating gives CASSPLGRGRETQYF.

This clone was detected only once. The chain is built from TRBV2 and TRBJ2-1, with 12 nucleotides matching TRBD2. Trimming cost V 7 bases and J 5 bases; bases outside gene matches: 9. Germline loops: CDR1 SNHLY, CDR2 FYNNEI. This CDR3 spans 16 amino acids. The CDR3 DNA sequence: TGTGCCAGCAAGTCCTCTAGCGGGAGGGCCAACAATGAGCAGTTCTTC. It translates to CASKSSSGRANNEQFF.

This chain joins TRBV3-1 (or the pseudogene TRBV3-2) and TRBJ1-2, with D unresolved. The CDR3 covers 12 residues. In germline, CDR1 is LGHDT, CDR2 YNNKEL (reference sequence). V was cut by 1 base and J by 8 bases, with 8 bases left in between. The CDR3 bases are TGTGCCAGCAGCCAAGCTGGATTCGGCTACACCTTC. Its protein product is CASSQAGFGYTF.

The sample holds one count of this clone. The chain's CDR3 is CATSDSDSLSSYEQYF. The CDR3, as DNA: TGTGCCACCAGTGACTCTGACAGCCTGAGCTCCTACGAGCAGTACTTC. The J gene is TRBJ2-7, the V gene TRBV24-1; D is possibly TRBD1 (5 bases). V was shortened by 4 bases and J by 0 bases, with 15 bases between the two germline ends. The germline V gene encodes CDR1 KGHDR and CDR2 SFDVKD. This CDR3 comprises 16 residues.

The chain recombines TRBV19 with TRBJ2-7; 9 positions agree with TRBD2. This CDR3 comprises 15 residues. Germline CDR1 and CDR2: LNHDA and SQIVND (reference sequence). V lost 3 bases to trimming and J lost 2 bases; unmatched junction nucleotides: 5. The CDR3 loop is CASSILIAGAYEQYF. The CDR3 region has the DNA TGTGCCAGTAGTATTTTAATAGCGGGAGCCTACGAGCAGTACTTC.

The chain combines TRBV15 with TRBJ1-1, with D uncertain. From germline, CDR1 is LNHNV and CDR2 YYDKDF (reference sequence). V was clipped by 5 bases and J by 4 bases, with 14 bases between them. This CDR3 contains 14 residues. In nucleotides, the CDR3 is TGTGCCACCAGCGGTACGGCTACCCTCACTGAAGCTTTCTTT. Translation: CATSGTATLTEAFF.

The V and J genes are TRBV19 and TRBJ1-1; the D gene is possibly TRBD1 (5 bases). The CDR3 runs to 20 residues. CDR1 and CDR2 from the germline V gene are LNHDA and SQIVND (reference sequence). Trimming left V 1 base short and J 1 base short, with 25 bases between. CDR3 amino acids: CASSIGLAGLGRARNTEAFF. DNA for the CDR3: TGTGCCAGTAGTATAGGGCTCGCCGGGCTAGGCAGGGCCCGGAACACTGAAGCTTTCTTT.

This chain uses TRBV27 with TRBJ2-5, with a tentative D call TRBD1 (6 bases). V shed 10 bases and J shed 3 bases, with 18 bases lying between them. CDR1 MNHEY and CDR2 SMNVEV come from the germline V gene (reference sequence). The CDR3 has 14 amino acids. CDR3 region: CATIIRQDEETQYF. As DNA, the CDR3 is TGTGCCACCATTATAAGACAGGACGAAGAGACCCAGTACTTC.

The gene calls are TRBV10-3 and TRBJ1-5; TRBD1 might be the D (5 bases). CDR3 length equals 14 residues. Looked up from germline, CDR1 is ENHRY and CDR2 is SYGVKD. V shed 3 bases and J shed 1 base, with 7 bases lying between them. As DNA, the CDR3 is TGTGCCATCAGTGACGGGGGAAGCAATCAGCCCCAGCATTTT. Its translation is CAISDGGSNQPQHF.

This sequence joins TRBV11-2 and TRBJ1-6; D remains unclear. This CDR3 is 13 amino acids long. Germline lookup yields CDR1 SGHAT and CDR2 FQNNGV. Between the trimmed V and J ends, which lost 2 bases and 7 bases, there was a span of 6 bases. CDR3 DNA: TGTGCCAGCAGCTTATCTGAGAATTCACCCCTCCACTTT. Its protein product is CASSLSENSPLHF.

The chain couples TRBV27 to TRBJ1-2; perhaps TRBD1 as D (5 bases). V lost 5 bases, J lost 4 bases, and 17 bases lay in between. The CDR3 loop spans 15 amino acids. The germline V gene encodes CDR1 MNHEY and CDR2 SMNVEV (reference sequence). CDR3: CASSQRGRAFYGYTF. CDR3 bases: TGTGCCAGCAGTCAAAGGGGAAGGGCTTTCTATGGCTACACCTTC.

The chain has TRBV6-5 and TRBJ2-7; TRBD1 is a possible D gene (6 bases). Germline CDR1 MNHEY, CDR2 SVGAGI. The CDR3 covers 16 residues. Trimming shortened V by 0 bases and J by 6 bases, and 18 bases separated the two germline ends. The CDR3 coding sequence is TGTGCCAGCAGTTACTCTAGGGTGAACAGGGTGGGCGAGCAGTACTTC. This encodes CASSYSRVNRVGEQYF.

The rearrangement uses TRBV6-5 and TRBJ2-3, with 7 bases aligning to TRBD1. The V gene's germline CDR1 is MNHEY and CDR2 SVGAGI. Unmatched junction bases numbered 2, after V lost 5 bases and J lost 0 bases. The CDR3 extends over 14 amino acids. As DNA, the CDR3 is TGTGCCAGCAGTCCGGGACAGAGCACAGATACGCAGTATTTT. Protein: CASSPGQSTDTQYF.

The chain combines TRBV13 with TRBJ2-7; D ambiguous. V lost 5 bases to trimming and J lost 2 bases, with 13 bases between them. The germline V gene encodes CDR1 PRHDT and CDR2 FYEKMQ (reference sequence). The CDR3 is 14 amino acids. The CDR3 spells CASSEGDSTYEQYF. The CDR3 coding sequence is TGTGCCAGCAGCGAAGGCGATTCGACCTACGAGCAGTACTTC.

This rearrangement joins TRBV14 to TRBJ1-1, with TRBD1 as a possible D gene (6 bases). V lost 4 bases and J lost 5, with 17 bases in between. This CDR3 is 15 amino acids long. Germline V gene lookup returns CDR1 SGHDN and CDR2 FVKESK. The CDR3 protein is CASSRNLGGRTEAFF. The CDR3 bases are TGTGCCAGCAGCCGCAACTTAGGGGGTAGGACTGAAGCTTTCTTT.